This TCR beta chain was identified in a study of T cells in Graves' hyperthyroidism and ophthalmopathy. Broader study findings: A model of 13 V-J pairs discriminated ophthalmopathy from stable hyperthyroidism.

The CDR3 is 13 residues long. The ends were cut back, 6 bases at V and 6 bases at J, with 15 bases in the middle. At least ten counts were recorded for this clonotype. Its target is not known. From RNA transcripts, TCR beta CDR3 regions were amplified. Initially, a first-round RT-PCR of the TCR CDR3 employed the HTBI primer set. TCRdb reprocessed the multiplex PCR reads via MiXCR and lists one record per CDR3 protein. Of about 570,000 distinct CDR3 sequences listed, approximately 14% are singletons. Diagnosis relied on clinical symptoms, serum thyroxine and TRAb, thyroid ultrasound and orbital computed tomography. Source material for PBMCs was over 8 ml fresh peripheral blood.

Sample: blood. This sequence was found in a woman in her thirties or forties with Graves' hyperthyroidism. The V gene is TRBV12-3 or TRBV12-4, the J gene TRBJ2-7; TRBD1 or TRBD2 may be the D gene (5 bases each). The CDR3 coding sequence is TGTGCCAGCAGGGAGACCGGGACGATCGAGCAGTACTTC. The encoded protein is CASRETGTIEQYF.